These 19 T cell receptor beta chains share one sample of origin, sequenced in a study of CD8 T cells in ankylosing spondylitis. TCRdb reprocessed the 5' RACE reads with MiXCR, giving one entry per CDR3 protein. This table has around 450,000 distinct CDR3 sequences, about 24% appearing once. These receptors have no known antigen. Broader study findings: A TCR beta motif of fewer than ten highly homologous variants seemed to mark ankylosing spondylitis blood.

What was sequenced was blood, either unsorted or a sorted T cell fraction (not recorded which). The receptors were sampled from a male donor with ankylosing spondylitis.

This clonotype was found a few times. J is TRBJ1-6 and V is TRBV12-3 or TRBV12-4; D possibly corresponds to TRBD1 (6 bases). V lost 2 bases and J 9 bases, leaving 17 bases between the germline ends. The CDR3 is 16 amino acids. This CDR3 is CASSLQGSRQGSPLHF. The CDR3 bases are TGTGCCAGCAGTTTACAGGGGAGCAGGCAAGGTTCACCCCTCCACTTT.

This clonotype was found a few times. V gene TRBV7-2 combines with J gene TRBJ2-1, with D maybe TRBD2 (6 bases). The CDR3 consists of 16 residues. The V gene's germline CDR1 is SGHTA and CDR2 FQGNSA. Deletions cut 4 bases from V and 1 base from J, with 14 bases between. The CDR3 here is CASSSGSSVSYNEQFF. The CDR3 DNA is TGTGCCAGCAGCTCAGGTTCTAGCGTTTCCTACAATGAGCAGTTCTTC. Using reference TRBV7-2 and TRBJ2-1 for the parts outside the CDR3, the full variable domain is GAGVSQSPSNKVTEKGKDVELRCDPISGHTALYWYRQSLGQGLEFLIYFQGNSAPDKSGLPSDRFSAERTGGSVSTLTIQRTQQEDSAVYLCASSSGSSVSYNEQFFGPGTRLTVL.

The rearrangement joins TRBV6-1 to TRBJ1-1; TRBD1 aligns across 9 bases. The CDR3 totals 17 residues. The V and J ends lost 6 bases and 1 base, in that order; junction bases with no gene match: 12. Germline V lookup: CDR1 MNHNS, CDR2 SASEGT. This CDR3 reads CASRLPGQGGRNTEAFF. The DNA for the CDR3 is TGTGCCAGCAGGCTTCCGGGACAGGGAGGTCGGAACACTGAAGCTTTCTTT.

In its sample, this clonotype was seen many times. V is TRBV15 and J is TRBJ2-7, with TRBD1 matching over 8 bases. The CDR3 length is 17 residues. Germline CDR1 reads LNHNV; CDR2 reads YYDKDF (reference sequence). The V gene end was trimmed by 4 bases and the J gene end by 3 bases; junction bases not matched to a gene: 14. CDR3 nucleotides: TGTGCCACCAGCATGGACAGGGCGATATCCTTAAACTACGAGCAGTACTTC. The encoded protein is CATSMDRAISLNYEQYF.

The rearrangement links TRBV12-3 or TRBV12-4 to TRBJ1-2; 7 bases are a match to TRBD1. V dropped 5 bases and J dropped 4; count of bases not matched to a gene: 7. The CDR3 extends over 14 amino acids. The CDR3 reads CASSGQAMSYGYTF. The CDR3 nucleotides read TGTGCCAGCAGTGGACAGGCAATGTCCTATGGCTACACCTTC.

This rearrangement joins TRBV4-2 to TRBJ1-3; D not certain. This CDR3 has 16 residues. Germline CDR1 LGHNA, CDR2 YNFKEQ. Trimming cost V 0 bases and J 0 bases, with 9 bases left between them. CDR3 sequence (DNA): TGTGCCAGCAGCCAAGATAGAACCACCTCTGGAAACACCATATATTTT. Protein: CASSQDRTTSGNTIYF.

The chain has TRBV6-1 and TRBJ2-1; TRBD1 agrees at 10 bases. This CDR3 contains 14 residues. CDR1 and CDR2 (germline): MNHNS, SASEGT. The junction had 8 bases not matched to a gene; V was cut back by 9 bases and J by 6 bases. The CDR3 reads CASPAGQGFNEQFF. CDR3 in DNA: TGTGCCAGTCCCGCGGGACAGGGGTTCAATGAGCAGTTCTTC.

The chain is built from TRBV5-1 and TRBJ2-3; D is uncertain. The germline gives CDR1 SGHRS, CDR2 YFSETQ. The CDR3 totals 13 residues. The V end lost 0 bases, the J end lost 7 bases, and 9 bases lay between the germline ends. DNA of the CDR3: TGCGCCAGCAGCTTGGTCGGCAGCTATACGCAGTATTTT. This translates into CASSLVGSYTQYF.

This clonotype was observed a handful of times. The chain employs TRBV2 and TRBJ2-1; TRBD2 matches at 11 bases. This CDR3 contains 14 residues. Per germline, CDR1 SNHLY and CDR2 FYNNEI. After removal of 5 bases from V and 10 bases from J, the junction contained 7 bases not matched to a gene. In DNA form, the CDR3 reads TGTGCCAGCAGTAGCACTAGCGGGAGAGGCGAGCAGTTCTTC. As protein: CASSSTSGRGEQFF.

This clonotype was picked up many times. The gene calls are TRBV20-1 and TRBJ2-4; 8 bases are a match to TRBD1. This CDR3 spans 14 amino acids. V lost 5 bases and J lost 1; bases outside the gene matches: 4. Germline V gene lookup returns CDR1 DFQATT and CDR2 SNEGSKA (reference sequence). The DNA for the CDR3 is TGCAGTGCTTCGGACAGGGTGGCCAAAAACATTCAGTACTTC. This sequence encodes CSASDRVAKNIQYF.

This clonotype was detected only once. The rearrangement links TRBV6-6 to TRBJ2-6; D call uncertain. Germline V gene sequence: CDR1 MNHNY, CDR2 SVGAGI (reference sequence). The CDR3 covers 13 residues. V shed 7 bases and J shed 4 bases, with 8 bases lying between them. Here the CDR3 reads CASNRGGANVLTF. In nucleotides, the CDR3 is TGTGCCAGCAACCGCGGCGGGGCCAACGTCCTGACTTTC.

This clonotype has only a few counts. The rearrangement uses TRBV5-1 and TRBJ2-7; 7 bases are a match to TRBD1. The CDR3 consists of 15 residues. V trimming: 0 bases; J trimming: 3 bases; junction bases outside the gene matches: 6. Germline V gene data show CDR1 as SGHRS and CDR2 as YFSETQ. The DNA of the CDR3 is TGCGCCAGCAGCTTGGGGCCCGACAGGGTCTACGAGCAGTACTTC. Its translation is CASSLGPDRVYEQYF.

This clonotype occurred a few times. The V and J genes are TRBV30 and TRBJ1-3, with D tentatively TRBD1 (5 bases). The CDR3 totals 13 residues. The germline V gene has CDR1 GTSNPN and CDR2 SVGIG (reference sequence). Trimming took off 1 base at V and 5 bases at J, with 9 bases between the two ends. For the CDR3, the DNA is TGTGCCTGGAGTGGGGGGATTCGAAACACCATATATTTT. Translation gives CAWSGGIRNTIYF.

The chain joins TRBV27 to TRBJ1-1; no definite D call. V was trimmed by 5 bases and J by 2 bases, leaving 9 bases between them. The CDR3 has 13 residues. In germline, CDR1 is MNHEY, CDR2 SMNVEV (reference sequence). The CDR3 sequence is CASSATRNTEAFF. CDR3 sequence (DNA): TGTGCCAGCAGTGCCACTAGAAACACTGAAGCTTTCTTT.

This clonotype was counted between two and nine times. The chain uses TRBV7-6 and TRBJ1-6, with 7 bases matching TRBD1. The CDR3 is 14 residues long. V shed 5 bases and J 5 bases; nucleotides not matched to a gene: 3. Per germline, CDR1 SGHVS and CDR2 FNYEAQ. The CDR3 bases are TGTGCCAGCAGCCAGGGGGGGAATAATTCACCCCTCCACTTT. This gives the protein CASSQGGNNSPLHF.

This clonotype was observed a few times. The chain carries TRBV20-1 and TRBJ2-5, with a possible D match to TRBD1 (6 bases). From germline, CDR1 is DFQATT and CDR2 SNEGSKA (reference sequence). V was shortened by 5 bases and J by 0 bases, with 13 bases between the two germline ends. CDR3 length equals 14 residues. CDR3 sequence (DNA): TGCAGTGCTGACCGGGACACCTACCAAGAGACCCAGTACTTC. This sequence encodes CSADRDTYQETQYF.

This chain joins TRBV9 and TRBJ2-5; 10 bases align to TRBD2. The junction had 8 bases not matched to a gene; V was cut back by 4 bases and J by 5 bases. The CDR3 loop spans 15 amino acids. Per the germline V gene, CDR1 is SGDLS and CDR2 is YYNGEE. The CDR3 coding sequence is TGTGCCAGCAGCACTACTAGCGGGACCGGGGAGACCCAGTACTTC. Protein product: CASSTTSGTGETQYF.

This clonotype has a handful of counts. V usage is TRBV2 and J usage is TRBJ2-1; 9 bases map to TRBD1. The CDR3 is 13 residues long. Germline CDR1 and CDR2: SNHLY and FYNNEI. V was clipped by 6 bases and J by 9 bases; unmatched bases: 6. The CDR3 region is CASSPGQGTEQFF. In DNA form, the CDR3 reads TGTGCCAGCAGCCCGGGACAGGGTACTGAGCAGTTCTTC. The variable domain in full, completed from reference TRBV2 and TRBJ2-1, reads EPEVTQTPSHQVTQMGQEVILRCVPISNHLYFYWYRQILGQKVEFLVSFYNNEISEKSEIFDDQFSVERPDGSNFTLKIRSTKLEDSAMYFCASSPGQGTEQFFGPGTRLTVL.

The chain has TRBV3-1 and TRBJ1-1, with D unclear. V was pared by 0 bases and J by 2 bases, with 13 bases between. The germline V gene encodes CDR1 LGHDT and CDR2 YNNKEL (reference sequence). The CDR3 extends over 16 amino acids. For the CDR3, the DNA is TGTGCCAGCAGCCAAGATATAGGGTTTGGAAACACTGAAGCTTTCTTT. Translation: CASSQDIGFGNTEAFF.